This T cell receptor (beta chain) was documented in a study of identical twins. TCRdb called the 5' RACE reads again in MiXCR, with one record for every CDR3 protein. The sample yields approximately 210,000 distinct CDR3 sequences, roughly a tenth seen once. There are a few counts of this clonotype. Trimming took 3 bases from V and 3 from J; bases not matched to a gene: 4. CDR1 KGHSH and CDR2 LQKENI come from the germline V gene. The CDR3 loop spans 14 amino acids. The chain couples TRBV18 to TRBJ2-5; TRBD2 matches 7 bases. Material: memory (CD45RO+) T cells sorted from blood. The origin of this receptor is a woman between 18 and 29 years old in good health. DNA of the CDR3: TGTGCCAGCTCACCCGGGGGGACCAAAGAGACCCAGTACTTC. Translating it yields CASSPGGTKETQYF. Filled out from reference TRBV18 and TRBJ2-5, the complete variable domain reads NAGVMQNPRHLVRRRGQEARLRCSPMKGHSHVYWYRQLPEEGLKFMVYLQKENIIDESGMPKERFSAEFPKEGPSILRIQQVVRGDSAAYFCASSPGGTKETQYFGPGTRLLVL.